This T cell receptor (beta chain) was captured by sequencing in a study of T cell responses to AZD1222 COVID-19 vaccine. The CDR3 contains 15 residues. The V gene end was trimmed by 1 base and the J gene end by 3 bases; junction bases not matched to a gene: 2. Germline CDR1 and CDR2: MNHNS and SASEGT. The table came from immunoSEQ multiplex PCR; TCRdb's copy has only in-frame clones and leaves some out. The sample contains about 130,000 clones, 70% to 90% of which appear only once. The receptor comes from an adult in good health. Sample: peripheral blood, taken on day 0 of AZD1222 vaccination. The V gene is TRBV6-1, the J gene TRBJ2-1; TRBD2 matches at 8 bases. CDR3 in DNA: TGTGCCAGCAGTGAAGGAGGGACTAGCTACAATGAGCAGTTCTTC. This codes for CASSEGGTSYNEQFF.